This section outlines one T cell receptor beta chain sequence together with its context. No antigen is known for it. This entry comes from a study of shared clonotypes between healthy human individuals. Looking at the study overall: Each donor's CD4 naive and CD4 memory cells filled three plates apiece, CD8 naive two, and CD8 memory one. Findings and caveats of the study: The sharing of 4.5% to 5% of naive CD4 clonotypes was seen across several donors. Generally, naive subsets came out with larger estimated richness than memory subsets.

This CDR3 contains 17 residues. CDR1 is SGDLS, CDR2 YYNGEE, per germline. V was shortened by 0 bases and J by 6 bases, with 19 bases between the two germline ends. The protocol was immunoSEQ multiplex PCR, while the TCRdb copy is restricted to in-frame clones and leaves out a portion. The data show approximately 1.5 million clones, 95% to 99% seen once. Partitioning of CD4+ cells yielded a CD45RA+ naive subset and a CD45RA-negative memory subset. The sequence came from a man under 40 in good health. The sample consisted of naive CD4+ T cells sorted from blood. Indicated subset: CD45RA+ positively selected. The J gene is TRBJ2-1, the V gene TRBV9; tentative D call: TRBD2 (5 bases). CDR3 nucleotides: TGTGCCAGCAGCGTAGCTCTCGGGAATCGGGTTTTCAATGAGCAGTTCTTC. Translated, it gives CASSVALGNRVFNEQFF. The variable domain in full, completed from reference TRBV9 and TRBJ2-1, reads DSGVTQTPKHLITATGQRVTLRCSPRSGDLSVYWYQQSLDQGLQFLIQYYNGEERAKGNILERFSAQQFPDLHSELNLSSLELGDSALYFCASSVALGNRVFNEQFFGPGTRLTVL.